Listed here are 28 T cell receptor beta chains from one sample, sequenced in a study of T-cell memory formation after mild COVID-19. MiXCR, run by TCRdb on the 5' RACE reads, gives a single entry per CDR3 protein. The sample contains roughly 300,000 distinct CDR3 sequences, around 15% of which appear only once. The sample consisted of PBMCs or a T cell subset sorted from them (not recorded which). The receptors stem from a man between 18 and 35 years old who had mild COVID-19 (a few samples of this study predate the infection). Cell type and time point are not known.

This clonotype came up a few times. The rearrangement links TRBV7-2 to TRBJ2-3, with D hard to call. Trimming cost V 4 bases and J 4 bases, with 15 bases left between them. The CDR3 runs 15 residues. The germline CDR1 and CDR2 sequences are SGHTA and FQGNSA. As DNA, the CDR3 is TGTGCCAGCAGCTCCCACCGGGCCCTCCCAGATACGCAGTATTTT. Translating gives CASSSHRALPDTQYF.

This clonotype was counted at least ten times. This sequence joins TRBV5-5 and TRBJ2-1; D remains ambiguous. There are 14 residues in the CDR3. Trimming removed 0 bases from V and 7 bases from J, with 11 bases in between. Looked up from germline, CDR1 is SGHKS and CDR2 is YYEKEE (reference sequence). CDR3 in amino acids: CASSLEPIGNEQFF. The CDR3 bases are TGTGCCAGCAGCTTGGAACCAATCGGAAATGAGCAGTTCTTC.

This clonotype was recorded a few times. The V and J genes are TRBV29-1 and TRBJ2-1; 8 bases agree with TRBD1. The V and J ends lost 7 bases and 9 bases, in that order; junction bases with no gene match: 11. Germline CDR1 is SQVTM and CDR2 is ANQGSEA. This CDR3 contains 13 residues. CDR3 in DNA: TGCAGCGCCAGGGTTAATACAGGGGGTGAGCAGTTCTTC. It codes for CSARVNTGGEQFF.

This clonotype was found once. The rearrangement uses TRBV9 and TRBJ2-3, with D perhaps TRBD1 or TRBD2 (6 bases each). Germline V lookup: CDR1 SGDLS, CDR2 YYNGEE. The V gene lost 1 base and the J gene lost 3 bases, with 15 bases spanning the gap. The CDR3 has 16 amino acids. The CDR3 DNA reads TGTGCCAGCAGCGTATATGGAGGGGGTAGTACAGATACGCAGTATTTT. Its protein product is CASSVYGGGSTDTQYF.

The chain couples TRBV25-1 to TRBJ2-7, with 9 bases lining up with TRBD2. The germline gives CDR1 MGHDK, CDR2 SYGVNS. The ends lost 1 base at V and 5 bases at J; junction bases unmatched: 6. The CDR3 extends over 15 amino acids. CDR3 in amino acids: CASSESGRGGNEQYF. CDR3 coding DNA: TGTGCCAGCAGTGAATCAGGGCGGGGGGGCAACGAGCAGTACTTC.

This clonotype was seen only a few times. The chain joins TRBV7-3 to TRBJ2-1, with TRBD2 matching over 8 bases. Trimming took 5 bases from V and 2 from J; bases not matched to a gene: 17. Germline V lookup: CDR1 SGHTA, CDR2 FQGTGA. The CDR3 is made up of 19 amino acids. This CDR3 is CASSPTGYHLRGAYNEQFF. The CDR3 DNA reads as TGTGCCAGCAGCCCGACAGGATATCACTTGCGGGGGGCCTACAATGAGCAGTTCTTC.

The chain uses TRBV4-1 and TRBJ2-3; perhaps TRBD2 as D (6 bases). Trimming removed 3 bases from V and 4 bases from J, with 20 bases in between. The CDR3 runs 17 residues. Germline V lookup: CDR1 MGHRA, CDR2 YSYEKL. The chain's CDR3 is CASSQHKDGGDPDTQYF. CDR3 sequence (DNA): TGCGCCAGCAGCCAGCACAAGGACGGAGGGGACCCAGATACGCAGTATTTT.

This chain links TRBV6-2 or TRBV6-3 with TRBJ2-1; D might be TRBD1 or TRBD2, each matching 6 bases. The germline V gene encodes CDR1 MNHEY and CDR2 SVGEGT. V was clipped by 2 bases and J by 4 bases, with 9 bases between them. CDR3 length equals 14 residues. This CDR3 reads CASSYGGPYNEQFF. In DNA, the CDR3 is TGTGCCAGCAGTTACGGGGGGCCTTACAATGAGCAGTTCTTC.

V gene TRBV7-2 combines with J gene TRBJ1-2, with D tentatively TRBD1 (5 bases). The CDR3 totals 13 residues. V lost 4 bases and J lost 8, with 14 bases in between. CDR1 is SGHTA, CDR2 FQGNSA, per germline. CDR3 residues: CASSWGIGKGYTF. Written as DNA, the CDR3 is TGTGCCAGCAGCTGGGGGATCGGAAAAGGCTACACCTTC.

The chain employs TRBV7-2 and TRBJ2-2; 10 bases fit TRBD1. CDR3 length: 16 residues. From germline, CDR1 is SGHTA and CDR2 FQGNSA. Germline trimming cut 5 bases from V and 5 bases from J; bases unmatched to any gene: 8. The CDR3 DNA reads TGTGCCAGCAGCCCGGGGGGGACAGGGGTGACCGGGGAGCTGTTTTTT. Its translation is CASSPGGTGVTGELFF.

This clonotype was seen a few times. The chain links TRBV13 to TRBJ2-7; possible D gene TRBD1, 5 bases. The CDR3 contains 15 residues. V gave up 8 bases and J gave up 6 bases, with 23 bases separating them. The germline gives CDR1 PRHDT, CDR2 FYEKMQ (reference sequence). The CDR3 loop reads CASRRLGLRPGEQYF. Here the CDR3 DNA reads TGTGCCAGCCGACGACTGGGGCTAAGGCCTGGCGAGCAGTACTTC.

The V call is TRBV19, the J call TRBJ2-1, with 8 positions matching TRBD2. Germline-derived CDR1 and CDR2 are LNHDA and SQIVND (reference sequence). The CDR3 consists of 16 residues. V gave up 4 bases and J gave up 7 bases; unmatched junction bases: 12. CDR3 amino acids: CASSTPLGGGTNEQFF. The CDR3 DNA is TGTGCCAGTAGTACTCCCCTCGGCGGGGGGACTAATGAGCAGTTCTTC.

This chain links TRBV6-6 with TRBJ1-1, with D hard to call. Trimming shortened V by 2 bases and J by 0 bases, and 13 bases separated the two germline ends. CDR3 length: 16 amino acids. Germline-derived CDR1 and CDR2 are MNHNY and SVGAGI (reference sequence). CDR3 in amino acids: CASSYDGGLMNTEAFF. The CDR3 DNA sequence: TGTGCCAGCAGTTACGATGGAGGGCTCATGAACACTGAAGCTTTCTTT.

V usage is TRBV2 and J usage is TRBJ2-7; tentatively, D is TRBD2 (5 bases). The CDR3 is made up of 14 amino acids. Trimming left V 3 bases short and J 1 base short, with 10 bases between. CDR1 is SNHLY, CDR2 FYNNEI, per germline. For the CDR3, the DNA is TGTGCCAGCAGTGAGCTTGGCGGGTCCTACGAGCAGTACGTC. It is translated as CASSELGGSYEQYV.

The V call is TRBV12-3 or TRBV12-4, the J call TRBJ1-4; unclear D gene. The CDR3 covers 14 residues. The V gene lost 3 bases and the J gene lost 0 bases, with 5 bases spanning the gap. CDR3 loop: CASSLRATNEKLFF. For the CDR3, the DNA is TGTGCCAGCAGTTTGCGTGCAACTAATGAAAAACTGTTTTTT.

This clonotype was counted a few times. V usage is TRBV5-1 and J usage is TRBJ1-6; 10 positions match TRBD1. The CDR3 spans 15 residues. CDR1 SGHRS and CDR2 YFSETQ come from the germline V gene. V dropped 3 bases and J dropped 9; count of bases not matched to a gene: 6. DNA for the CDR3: TGCGCCAGCAGCTACTCCGGGACAGGGGCTTCACCCCTCCACTTT. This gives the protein CASSYSGTGASPLHF.

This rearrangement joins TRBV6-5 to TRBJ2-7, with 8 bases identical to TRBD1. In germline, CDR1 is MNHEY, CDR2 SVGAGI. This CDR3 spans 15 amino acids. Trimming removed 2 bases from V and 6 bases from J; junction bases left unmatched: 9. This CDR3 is CASSYETGATFEQYF. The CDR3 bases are TGTGCCAGCAGTTACGAGACAGGGGCGACTTTCGAGCAGTACTTC.

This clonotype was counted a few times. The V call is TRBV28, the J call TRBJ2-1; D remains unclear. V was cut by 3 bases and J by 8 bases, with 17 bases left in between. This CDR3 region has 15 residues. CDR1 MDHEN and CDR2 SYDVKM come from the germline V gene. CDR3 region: CASSFPTARGYEQFF. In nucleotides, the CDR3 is TGTGCCAGCAGTTTCCCTACGGCGCGAGGATATGAGCAGTTCTTC.

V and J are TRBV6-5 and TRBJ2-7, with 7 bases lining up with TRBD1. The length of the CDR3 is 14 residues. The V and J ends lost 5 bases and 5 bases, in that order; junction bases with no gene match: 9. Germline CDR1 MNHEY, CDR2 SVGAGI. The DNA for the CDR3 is TGTGCCAGCAGTCCTCGACAGGGTAGAAACGAGCAGTACTTC. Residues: CASSPRQGRNEQYF.

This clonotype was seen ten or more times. The CDR3 DNA sequence: TGTGCCAGCAGAGCCCCGGGACGCCCGAACATTATAGGGACTGAAGCTTTCTTT. Amino acids: CASRAPGRPNIIGTEAFF. The genes are TRBV12-3 or TRBV12-4 and TRBJ1-1; a weak D match, TRBD1 (5 bases). Trimming pared 6 bases from V and 5 bases from J, leaving 28 bases between. There are 18 residues in the CDR3.

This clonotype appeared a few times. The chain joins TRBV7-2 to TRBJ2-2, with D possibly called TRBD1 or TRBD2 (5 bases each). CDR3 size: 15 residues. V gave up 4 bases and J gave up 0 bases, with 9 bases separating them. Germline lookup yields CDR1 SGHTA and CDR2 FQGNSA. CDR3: CASSSRGSNTGELFF. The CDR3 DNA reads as TGTGCCAGCAGCTCCCGGGGCTCGAACACCGGGGAGCTGTTTTTT. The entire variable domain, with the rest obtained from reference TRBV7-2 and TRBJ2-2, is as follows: GAGVSQSPSNKVTEKGKDVELRCDPISGHTALYWYRQSLGQGLEFLIYFQGNSAPDKSGLPSDRFSAERTGGSVSTLTIQRTQQEDSAVYLCASSSRGSNTGELFFGEGSRLTVL.

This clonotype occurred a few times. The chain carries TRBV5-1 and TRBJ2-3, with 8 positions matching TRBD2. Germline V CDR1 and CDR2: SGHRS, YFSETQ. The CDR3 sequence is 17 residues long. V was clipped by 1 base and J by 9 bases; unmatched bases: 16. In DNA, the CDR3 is TGCGCCAGCAGCTTGATCCTTGCGGGGGGAAAGACTTCAACGCAGTATTTT. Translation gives CASSLILAGGKTSTQYF.

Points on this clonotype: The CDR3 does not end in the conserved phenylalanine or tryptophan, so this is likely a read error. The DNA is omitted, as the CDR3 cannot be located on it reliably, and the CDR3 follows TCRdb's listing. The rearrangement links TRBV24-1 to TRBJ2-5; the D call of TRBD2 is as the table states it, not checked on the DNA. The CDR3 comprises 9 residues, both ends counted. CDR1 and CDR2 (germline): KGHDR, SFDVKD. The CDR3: CATSPPEAA.

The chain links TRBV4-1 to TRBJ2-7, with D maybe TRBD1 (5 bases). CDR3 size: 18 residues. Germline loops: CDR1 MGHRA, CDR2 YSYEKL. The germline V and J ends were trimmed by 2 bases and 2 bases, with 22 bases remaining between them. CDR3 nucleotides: TGCGCCAGCAGCCAATGGTACCAGAACAGCCTGGGGCCCTACGAGCAGTACTTC. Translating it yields CASSQWYQNSLGPYEQYF.

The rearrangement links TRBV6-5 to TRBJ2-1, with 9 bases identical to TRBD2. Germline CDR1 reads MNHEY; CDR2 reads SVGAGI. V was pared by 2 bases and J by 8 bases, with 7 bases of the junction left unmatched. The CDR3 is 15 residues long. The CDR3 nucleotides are TGTGCCAGCAGTTACCAGTTAGCGGGGGTCGATGAGCAGTTCTTC. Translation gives CASSYQLAGVDEQFF.

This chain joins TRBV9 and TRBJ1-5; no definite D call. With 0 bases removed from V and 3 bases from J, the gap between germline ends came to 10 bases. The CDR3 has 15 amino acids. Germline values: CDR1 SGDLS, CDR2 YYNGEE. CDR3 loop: CASSVDPGLNQPQHF. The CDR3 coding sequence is TGTGCCAGCAGCGTAGACCCAGGTCTCAATCAGCCCCAGCATTTT.

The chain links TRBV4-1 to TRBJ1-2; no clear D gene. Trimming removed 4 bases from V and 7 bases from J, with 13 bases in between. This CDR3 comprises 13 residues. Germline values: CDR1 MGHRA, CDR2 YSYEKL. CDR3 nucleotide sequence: TGCGCCAGCAGCCCATGGGGATTGAGTGGCTACACCTTC. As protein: CASSPWGLSGYTF.

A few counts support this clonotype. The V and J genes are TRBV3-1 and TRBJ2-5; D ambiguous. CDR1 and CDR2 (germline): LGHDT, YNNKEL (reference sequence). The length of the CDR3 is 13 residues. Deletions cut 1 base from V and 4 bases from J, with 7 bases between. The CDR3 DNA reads TGTGCCAGCAGCCAAGGGGTGCTAGAGACCCAGTACTTC. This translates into CASSQGVLETQYF.